The present T cell receptor beta chain was sequenced within a study of blood T cell repertoires in COVID-19. Study context: Samples representing acute and convalescent COVID-19 were sourced from the United States, Italy and Spain.

Germline lookup yields CDR1 SEHNR and CDR2 FQNEAQ (reference sequence). The CDR3 contains 15 residues. Unmatched junction bases numbered 9, after V lost 4 bases and J lost 7 bases. The table came from immunoSEQ multiplex PCR; TCRdb's copy has only in-frame clones and leaves some out. Of roughly 300,000 clones listed, 70% to 90% are singletons. What was sequenced was peripheral blood. The chain carries TRBV7-9 and TRBJ1-2; 10 nucleotides line up with TRBD1. The TCR originated in a young man who had recovered from COVID-19. The CDR3 region is CASSWDRGDLGGYTF. The CDR3 DNA reads as TGTGCCAGCAGCTGGGACAGGGGCGATCTCGGTGGCTACACCTTC.